Presented here are 28 T cell receptor beta chains from one specimen sequenced in a study of cytomegalovirus exposure and HLA in healthy donors. The PCR contained 60 Vbeta and 13 Jbeta primers. Libraries were prepared by immunoSEQ multiplex PCR; TCRdb keeps only in-frame clonotypes and omits some of them. This sample has about 110,000 clones, with 75% to 85% found just once. The sample taken for sequencing was PBMCs. Every receptor here comes from a man aged 18 to 29 in good health and CMV-seronegative.

This chain uses TRBV9 with TRBJ1-1; D remains unclear. The length of the CDR3 is 16 residues. V gave up 2 bases and J gave up 1 base, with 15 bases separating them. Germline CDR1 and CDR2: SGDLS and YYNGEE. CDR3 bases: TGTGCCAGCAGCGTCCCCCGTTCGGGGAGGAACACTGAAGCTTTCTTT. Protein product: CASSVPRSGRNTEAFF.

The J gene is TRBJ2-3, the V gene TRBV25-1, with 7 positions matching TRBD2. V was pared by 7 bases and J by 8 bases, with 18 bases of the junction left unmatched. CDR1 is MGHDK, CDR2 SYGVNS, per germline. The CDR3 extends over 16 amino acids. CDR3 region: CASNPAGGGVVSTQYF. CDR3 sequence (DNA): TGTGCCAGCAACCCAGCCGGGGGAGGGGTTGTGTCTACGCAGTATTTT.

V and J are TRBV19 and TRBJ1-3; D call uncertain. Germline CDR1 is LNHDA and CDR2 is SQIVND (reference sequence). V lost 1 base, J lost 0 bases, and 4 bases lay in between. The CDR3 loop spans 14 amino acids. CDR3 protein: CASSIGSSGNTIYF. The CDR3 region has the DNA TGTGCCAGTAGTATAGGCAGCTCTGGAAACACCATATATTTT.

The rearrangement links TRBV15 to TRBJ1-2, with TRBD1 matching over 10 bases. This CDR3 is built from 16 residues. Germline lookup yields CDR1 LNHNV and CDR2 YYDKDF (reference sequence). The ends lost 0 bases at V and 5 bases at J; junction bases unmatched: 6. CDR3 in amino acids: CATSRELRQGAYGYTF. The CDR3 DNA follows: TGTGCCACCAGCAGAGAACTACGACAGGGGGCATATGGCTACACCTTC. Variable domain in full (rest from reference TRBV15 and TRBJ1-2): DAMVIQNPRYQVTQFGKPVTLSCSQTLNHNVMYWYQQKSSQAPKLLFHYYDKDFNNEADTPDNFQSRRPNTSFCFLDIRSPGLGDTAMYLCATSRELRQGAYGYTFGSGTRLTVV.

The J gene is TRBJ2-1, the V gene TRBV6-1; TRBD2 might be the D (6 bases). The germline gives CDR1 MNHNS, CDR2 SASEGT. The CDR3 length is 13 residues. The germline V and J ends were trimmed by 6 bases and 7 bases, with 13 bases remaining between them. The DNA of the CDR3 is TGTGCCAGCAGCTTCTCCCGGGGGAATGAGCAGTTCTTC. Translation gives CASSFSRGNEQFF.

In its sample, this clone was seen once. The chain combines TRBV29-1 with TRBJ1-3; D unclear. This CDR3 has 17 amino acids. Germline CDR1 reads SQVTM; CDR2 reads ANQGSEA. Trimming pared 1 base from V and 0 bases from J, leaving 16 bases between. The CDR3 DNA is TGCAGCGTTGAAGCCGAACCCGAAGACATCTCTGGAAACACCATATATTTT. Translated: CSVEAEPEDISGNTIYF.

The chain uses TRBV6-5 and TRBJ1-1; possibly TRBD1 for D (5 bases). Germline V lookup: CDR1 MNHEY, CDR2 SVGAGI. Trimming took 5 bases from V and 10 from J, leaving 17 bases between them. The CDR3 covers 13 residues. The CDR3 coding sequence is TGTGCCAGCAGTGAAGGGGCAGGGAAGAGAGCTTTCTTT. This gives the protein CASSEGAGKRAFF.

The chain is built from TRBV19 and TRBJ2-7; 7 bases line up with TRBD1. J lost 6 bases, V lost 3 bases, and 8 bases had no gene match. The germline V gene encodes CDR1 LNHDA and CDR2 SQIVND (reference sequence). This CDR3 spans 14 amino acids. The CDR3 nucleotides are TGTGCCAGTAGTATCCAAGACAGGGTCGGCGAGCAGTACTTC. As protein: CASSIQDRVGEQYF.

This clone came up a few times. V usage is TRBV6-5 and J usage is TRBJ2-1; 10 bases match TRBD1. Trimming cost V 8 bases and J 4 bases; bases outside gene matches: 8. The CDR3 runs to 15 residues. The germline V gene encodes CDR1 MNHEY and CDR2 SVGAGI. DNA for the CDR3: TGTGCCAGCGGGGCTGACAGGGGGCTATACAATGAGCAGTTCTTC. Translating gives CASGADRGLYNEQFF.

J is TRBJ2-3 and V is TRBV4-3; 7 bases are a match to TRBD2. This CDR3 contains 16 residues. Germline-derived CDR1 and CDR2 are LGHNA and YSLEER. The junction had 4 bases not matched to a gene; V was cut back by 0 bases and J by 1 base. The chain's CDR3 is CASSQEGLAGTDTQYF. The DNA of the CDR3 is TGCGCCAGCAGCCAAGAAGGGCTAGCGGGCACAGATACGCAGTATTTT.

The chain recombines TRBV23-1 with TRBJ1-5; TRBD1 aligns across 7 bases. TRBV23-1 is designated an ORF whose function remains uncertain. This CDR3 is 15 amino acids long. Trimming cost V 4 bases and J 4 bases; bases outside gene matches: 7. CDR3 nucleotide sequence: TGCGCCAGCAGTCTTAACCAGACAGGGAATCAGCCCCAGCATTTT. This sequence encodes CASSLNQTGNQPQHF.

In its sample, this clone was seen a few times. The chain links TRBV11-3 to TRBJ1-2; D is uncertain. Germline V gene lookup returns CDR1 SGHNT and CDR2 YENEEA. V gave up 4 bases and J gave up 4 bases, with 10 bases separating them. CDR3 length: 13 residues. CDR3 in DNA: TGTGCCAGCAGCTCCCCTCGGGTCTATGGCTACACCTTC. Translation gives CASSSPRVYGYTF. Filled out from reference TRBV11-3 and TRBJ1-2, the complete variable domain reads EAGVVQSPRYKIIEKKQPVAFWCNPISGHNTLYWYLQNLGQGPELLIRYENEEAVDDSQLPKDRFSAERLKGVDSTLKIQPAELGDSAVYLCASSSPRVYGYTFGSGTRLTVV.

The chain employs TRBV7-3 and TRBJ1-2; 11 nucleotides match TRBD1. Trimming at V came to 3 bases and at J to 8 bases, leaving 20 bases not matched to a gene. This CDR3 has 19 residues. From germline, CDR1 is SGHTA and CDR2 FQGTGA. CDR3 sequence reads: CASSLTPEYFGQGAGGYTF. The DNA for the CDR3 is TGTGCCAGCAGCTTGACCCCGGAATACTTCGGACAGGGGGCGGGGGGCTACACCTTC.

The chain couples TRBV29-1 to TRBJ1-1, with TRBD1 as a possible D gene (5 bases). Germline V gene lookup returns CDR1 SQVTM and CDR2 ANQGSEA. The V end was cut by 4 bases, the J end by 5 bases, with 17 bases between. The CDR3 sequence is 14 residues long. The CDR3 DNA is TGCAGCGTTGTCCATCAGGGTGGAAAAACTGAAGCTTTCTTT. It is translated as CSVVHQGGKTEAFF.

This chain connects TRBV11-2 to TRBJ1-1; a possible D gene is TRBD1 (6 bases). Germline V gene lookup returns CDR1 SGHAT and CDR2 FQNNGV. The CDR3 is 13 amino acids. The germline V and J ends were trimmed by 3 bases and 4 bases, with 9 bases remaining between them. For the CDR3, the DNA is TGTGCCAGCAGCTTCGGGACACTCACTGAAGCTTTCTTT. This gives the protein CASSFGTLTEAFF.

The chain links TRBV5-1 to TRBJ2-7; 7 nucleotides agree with TRBD2. In germline, CDR1 is SGHRS, CDR2 YFSETQ. This CDR3 comprises 13 residues. V shed 2 bases, J shed 3 bases, and the junction held 2 bases outside the gene matches. The CDR3 DNA reads as TGCGCCAGCAGCTTCTCTAGCGGCTACGAGCAGTACTTC. Amino acids: CASSFSSGYEQYF.

The rearrangement links TRBV28 to TRBJ2-3, with 7 bases fitting TRBD2. The V gene end was trimmed by 6 bases and the J gene end by 6 bases; junction bases not matched to a gene: 15. The V gene's germline CDR1 is MDHEN and CDR2 SYDVKM. The CDR3 is 16 amino acids. For the CDR3, the DNA is TGTGCCAGCAGACCTTCAGCGGGACGGAAAGTGGATACGCAGTATTTT. Its translation is CASRPSAGRKVDTQYF. The full variable domain, rest sourced from reference TRBV28 and TRBJ2-3, is DVKVTQSSRYLVKRTGEKVFLECVQDMDHENMFWYRQDPGLGLRLIYFSYDVKMKEKGDIPEGYSVSREKKERFSLILESASTNQTSMYLCASRPSAGRKVDTQYFGPGTRLTVL.

This sequence joins TRBV4-1 and TRBJ1-1, with D possibly TRBD1 on 6 matching bases. The CDR3 sequence is 17 residues long. Germline V CDR1 and CDR2: MGHRA, YSYEKL. Trimming pared 1 base from V and 1 base from J, leaving 16 bases between. CDR3 protein: CASSQVMGGAENTEAFF. In nucleotides, the CDR3 is TGCGCCAGCAGCCAAGTCATGGGGGGGGCAGAGAACACTGAAGCTTTCTTT.

The chain joins TRBV6-5 to TRBJ2-4; D call uncertain. The CDR3 runs to 15 residues. CDR1 is MNHEY, CDR2 SVGAGI, per germline. Deletions cut 6 bases from V and 1 base from J, with 13 bases between. The CDR3 spells CASSLLLVAKNIQYF. In DNA, the CDR3 is TGTGCCAGCAGCCTCCTACTCGTTGCCAAAAACATTCAGTACTTC.

The chain links TRBV7-6 to TRBJ2-7; TRBD1 matches 9 bases. CDR3 size: 17 residues. Germline CDR1 reads SGHVS; CDR2 reads FNYEAQ. Unmatched junction bases numbered 11, after V lost 4 bases and J lost 1 base. The CDR3 nucleotides read TGTGCCAGCAGCTCGACCGGGACAGGGATCGGGTCCTACGAGCAGTACTTC. This encodes CASSSTGTGIGSYEQYF.

The J gene is TRBJ2-7, the V gene TRBV10-3; TRBD2 might be the D (5 bases). The length of the CDR3 is 12 residues. V lost 5 bases and J lost 3, with 8 bases in between. Germline V gives CDR1 ENHRY, CDR2 SYGVKD. CDR3 sequence reads: CAISRGYYEQYF. CDR3 DNA sequence: TGTGCCATCAGTCGGGGTTACTACGAGCAGTACTTC.

The gene calls are TRBV9 and TRBJ2-1; D is possibly TRBD1 (6 bases). This CDR3 comprises 14 residues. The germline V gene has CDR1 SGDLS and CDR2 YYNGEE. Trimming shortened V by 0 bases and J by 5 bases, and 9 bases separated the two germline ends. This CDR3 reads CASSVEGTNNEQFF. CDR3 sequence (DNA): TGTGCCAGCAGCGTAGAAGGGACAAACAATGAGCAGTTCTTC. Full variable domain (missing parts from reference TRBV9 and TRBJ2-1): DSGVTQTPKHLITATGQRVTLRCSPRSGDLSVYWYQQSLDQGLQFLIQYYNGEERAKGNILERFSAQQFPDLHSELNLSSLELGDSALYFCASSVEGTNNEQFFGPGTRLTVL.

This clone was picked up a small number of times. J is TRBJ2-3 and V is TRBV7-3; tentatively, D is TRBD2 (6 bases). Germline-derived CDR1 and CDR2 are SGHTA and FQGTGA. There are 14 residues in the CDR3. The V end lost 3 bases, the J end lost 6 bases, and 13 bases lay between the germline ends. CDR3 region: CASSLGLGRDTQYF. DNA for the CDR3: TGTGCCAGCAGCTTGGGACTTGGACGGGATACGCAGTATTTT. Full variable domain (remainder filled in from reference TRBV7-3 and TRBJ2-3): GAGVSQTPSNKVTEKGKYVELRCDPISGHTALYWYRQSLGQGPEFLIYFQGTGAADDSGLPNDRFFAVRPEGSVSTLKIQRTERGDSAVYLCASSLGLGRDTQYFGPGTRLTVL.

The chain has TRBV9 and TRBJ2-2; D gene ambiguous. V dropped 1 base and J dropped 5 bases, with 6 bases sitting between them. The CDR3 runs 13 residues. In germline, CDR1 is SGDLS, CDR2 YYNGEE. This CDR3 is CASSVTSTGELFF. The DNA for the CDR3 is TGTGCCAGCAGCGTAACATCGACCGGGGAGCTGTTTTTT.

The chain uses TRBV5-4 and TRBJ1-1; 9 bases fit TRBD1. V lost 3 bases and J lost 0; bases outside the gene matches: 3. The CDR3 length is 15 residues. Germline V lookup: CDR1 SGHNT, CDR2 YYREEE (reference sequence). Here the CDR3 reads CASSSRDRVNTEAFF. The CDR3 DNA reads as TGTGCCAGCAGCTCAAGGGACAGGGTGAACACTGAAGCTTTCTTT.

This clone was observed a single time. The chain links TRBV7-8 to TRBJ1-1, with 7 bases identical to TRBD1. Germline-derived CDR1 and CDR2 are SGHVS and FQNEAQ. Unmatched junction bases numbered 8, after V lost 5 bases and J lost 2 bases. The CDR3 totals 15 residues. The CDR3, as DNA: TGTGCCAGCAGCCCCCGTCGGACAGGTAACACTGAAGCTTTCTTT. Protein: CASSPRRTGNTEAFF. Drawing the rest from reference TRBV7-8 and TRBJ1-1, the complete variable domain is GAGVSQSPRYKVAKRGQDVALRCDPISGHVSLFWYQQALGQGPEFLTYFQNEAQLDKSGLPSDRFFAERPEGSVSTLKIQRTQQEDSAVYLCASSPRRTGNTEAFFGQGTRLTVV.

This clone was detected once. This chain uses TRBV10-3 with TRBJ2-7; D perhaps matches TRBD2 (5 bases). Germline V gene lookup returns CDR1 ENHRY and CDR2 SYGVKD. The CDR3 sequence is 15 residues long. The ends were cut back, 0 bases at V and 0 bases at J, with 9 bases in the middle. The CDR3 region has the DNA TGTGCCATCAGTGAGTCGGGAGCGCTCTCCTACGAGCAGTACTTC. Translation: CAISESGALSYEQYF.

This clone has just a few counts. This chain connects TRBV27 to TRBJ1-1, with TRBD1 matching over 10 bases. Looked up from germline, CDR1 is MNHEY and CDR2 is SMNVEV (reference sequence). V shed 5 bases, J shed 4 bases, and the junction held 7 bases outside the gene matches. CDR3 length: 15 amino acids. The CDR3 protein is CASSTLGQGSTEAFF. Here the CDR3 DNA reads TGTGCCAGCAGTACCCTGGGACAGGGGAGCACTGAAGCTTTCTTT.